In this sample, the clone carrying this T cell receptor beta chain turned up once. The data originate from a study of blood T cell repertoires in COVID-19. CDR3 length: 14 amino acids. V lost 9 bases to trimming and J lost 4 bases; unmatched junction nucleotides: 12. Germline CDR1 and CDR2: MGHRA and YSYEKL. Repertoires were generated with immunoSEQ multiplex PCR, while TCRdb's copy carries only in-frame clones and drops some. The sample yields fewer than 450,000 clones, 88% seen once. This chain uses TRBV4-1 with TRBJ2-7; 7 nucleotides match TRBD1. The sequenced sample was PBMCs or T cells enriched from blood (not recorded which). This TCR was recovered from a middle-aged woman with acute COVID-19. The CDR3 region has the DNA TGCGCCAGTGACAGGGTCCCAAGATCTTACGAGCAGTACTTC. It encodes CASDRVPRSYEQYF.